These 14 T cell receptor beta chains came from one sample sequenced in a study of cytomegalovirus exposure and HLA in healthy donors. The PCR was carried out with 60 Vbeta primers and 13 Jbeta primers. Sequencing used immunoSEQ multiplex PCR; TCRdb keeps in-frame clones, though not all of them. The sample has about 150,000 clones, more than 70% seen once. The sample was PBMCs. The source of these receptors is a male donor in good health and CMV-seronegative.

The chain employs TRBV19 and TRBJ2-5; D uncertain. V was shortened by 7 bases and J by 5 bases, with 11 bases between the two germline ends. This CDR3 has 12 residues. The germline V gene has CDR1 LNHDA and CDR2 SQIVND (reference sequence). The CDR3 is CASMATGETQYF. The CDR3 nucleotides read TGTGCCAGTATGGCAACCGGGGAGACCCAGTACTTC.

The chain employs TRBV18 and TRBJ2-5; no reliable D call. The CDR3 runs to 12 residues. CDR1 is KGHSH and CDR2 is LQKENI in the germline V gene. The V and J ends lost 4 bases and 2 bases respectively, with 5 bases between them. In DNA form, the CDR3 reads TGTGCCAGCTCACTGCGGCAAGAGACCCAGTACTTC. Translated: CASSLRQETQYF. Supplemented by reference TRBV18 and TRBJ2-5, the full variable domain reads NAGVMQNPRHLVRRRGQEARLRCSPMKGHSHVYWYRQLPEEGLKFMVYLQKENIIDESGMPKERFSAEFPKEGPSILRIQQVVRGDSAAYFCASSLRQETQYFGPGTRLLVL.

The chain employs TRBV5-4 and TRBJ1-2; 10 nucleotides match TRBD1. J gave up 8 bases and V 4 bases, and 11 bases lay outside the gene matches. This CDR3 contains 15 residues. Germline loops: CDR1 SGHNT, CDR2 YYREEE (reference sequence). Here the CDR3 reads CASSGAGTGVNGYTF. The CDR3 DNA follows: TGTGCCAGCAGCGGTGCCGGGACAGGGGTGAACGGCTACACCTTC.

This sequence joins TRBV6-5 and TRBJ2-5; D not certain. The CDR3 extends over 13 amino acids. Germline assignment: CDR1 MNHEY and CDR2 SVGAGI. V was shortened by 7 bases and J by 0 bases, with 9 bases between the two germline ends. CDR3 sequence: CASKRDYQETQYF. The CDR3 DNA is TGTGCCAGCAAGAGAGACTACCAAGAGACCCAGTACTTC.

The CDR3 region is CASRIDSSYNSPLHF. In DNA form, the CDR3 reads TGTGCCAGCAGGATAGACAGCTCCTATAATTCACCCCTCCACTTT. The chain joins TRBV7-2 to TRBJ1-6, with a possible D match to TRBD1 (5 bases). The V gene lost 6 bases and the J gene lost 0 bases, with 9 bases spanning the gap. CDR3 size: 15 residues. Germline V lookup: CDR1 SGHTA, CDR2 FQGNSA.

The chain is built from TRBV4-1 and TRBJ2-1; 7 positions agree with TRBD2. The ends lost 0 bases at V and 0 bases at J; junction bases unmatched: 11. The CDR3 length is 19 residues. CDR1 and CDR2 (germline): MGHRA, YSYEKL. CDR3: CASSQDGAGVYSSYNEQFF. The CDR3 DNA reads TGCGCCAGCAGCCAAGATGGGGCGGGGGTGTATTCCTCCTACAATGAGCAGTTCTTC.

V gene TRBV7-2 combines with J gene TRBJ2-7; perhaps TRBD1 as D (5 bases). Germline CDR1 SGHTA, CDR2 FQGNSA. This CDR3 region has 14 residues. V was shortened by 0 bases and J by 5 bases, with 11 bases between the two germline ends. CDR3 DNA: TGTGCCAGCAGCTTAGCATGGCAGGGTGACGAGCAGTACTTC. Residues: CASSLAWQGDEQYF. Together with reference TRBV7-2 and TRBJ2-7, the CDR3 gives the full variable domain: GAGVSQSPSNKVTEKGKDVELRCDPISGHTALYWYRQSLGQGLEFLIYFQGNSAPDKSGLPSDRFSAERTGGSVSTLTIQRTQQEDSAVYLCASSLAWQGDEQYFGPGTRLTVT.

This clone was recorded a few times. The chain joins TRBV19 to TRBJ1-1, with a weak D call TRBD1 (5 bases). The V and J ends lost 7 bases and 0 bases respectively, with 9 bases between them. This CDR3 spans 13 amino acids. CDR1 and CDR2 (germline): LNHDA, SQIVND (reference sequence). The CDR3 bases are TGTGCCAGTACTCCACAGGTGAACACTGAAGCTTTCTTT. This gives the protein CASTPQVNTEAFF.

In its sample, this clone was seen a few times. The V call is TRBV6-6, the J call TRBJ2-7; 10 bases fit TRBD2. The trim removed 2 bases at V and 2 bases at J, leaving 6 bases unmatched. The CDR3 extends over 16 amino acids. The germline V gene encodes CDR1 MNHNY and CDR2 SVGAGI (reference sequence). The CDR3 sequence: CASSYLSSGGPYEQYF. CDR3 in DNA: TGTGCCAGCAGTTACCTCTCTAGCGGGGGCCCCTACGAGCAGTACTTC.

This chain uses TRBV7-9 with TRBJ1-5; 9 nucleotides match TRBD1. Germline assignment: CDR1 SEHNR and CDR2 FQNEAQ (reference sequence). V was pared by 3 bases and J by 5 bases, with 5 bases of the junction left unmatched. The length of the CDR3 is 15 residues. The CDR3 is CASSLGQGSDQPQHF. In DNA form, the CDR3 reads TGTGCCAGCAGCTTGGGACAGGGAAGCGATCAGCCCCAGCATTTT.

The chain uses TRBV7-9 and TRBJ1-2; TRBD1 aligns across 9 bases. Germline V gene data show CDR1 as SEHNR and CDR2 as FQNEAQ (reference sequence). V lost 7 bases to trimming and J lost 4 bases; unmatched junction nucleotides: 13. The CDR3 extends over 16 amino acids. The CDR3 coding sequence is TGTGCCAGCAACCCCCTTTTGACAGGGGGTAGCTATGGCTACACCTTC. The encoded protein is CASNPLLTGGSYGYTF.

This clone turned up a few times. The chain combines TRBV7-6 with TRBJ1-1; possibly TRBD1 for D (6 bases). V was shortened by 5 bases and J by 1 base, with 14 bases between the two germline ends. Germline lookup yields CDR1 SGHVS and CDR2 FNYEAQ. The CDR3 consists of 15 residues. The CDR3 DNA sequence: TGTGCCAGCAGCCGAGTGGACAGCCCGAACACTGAAGCTTTCTTT. This encodes CASSRVDSPNTEAFF.

V and J are TRBV18 and TRBJ1-5, with TRBD1 matching over 7 bases. The CDR3 runs to 16 residues. CDR1 KGHSH and CDR2 LQKENI come from the germline V gene. Trimming cost V 2 bases and J 4 bases; bases outside gene matches: 8. CDR3 coding DNA: TGTGCCAGCTCACCAGCCCAGGGGGGTCGAAATCAGCCCCAGCATTTT. Its protein is CASSPAQGGRNQPQHF.

V usage is TRBV6-5 and J usage is TRBJ2-7, with D possibly matching TRBD1 (7 bases). Trimming removed 6 bases at V and 4 bases at J, with 19 bases between. The CDR3 is made up of 15 amino acids. Per the germline V gene, CDR1 is MNHEY and CDR2 is SVGAGI. For the CDR3, the DNA is TGTGCCAGCAGCCACATAGAGGAGGGGGCTTACGAGCAGTACTTC. Its protein is CASSHIEEGAYEQYF.